This T cell receptor beta chain stems from a study of human T cells and chemical hapten exposure. Across the whole study: Diphenylcyclopropenone, dosed weekly to the scalp, was given to patients throughout the roughly 25-week study. Study-wide results and limits: Patch test scores rose with PT1 expanded TCR counts, a positive correlation. Donors in the study had alopecia, meaning their immune response may differ from healthy people's.

With regard to this clonotype: Its specificity is unknown.

The time point denotes: patch test 1, 2 weeks after DPC sensitization. Specified treatment: therapeutic diphenylcyclopropenone sensitization with weekly scalp DPC. Germline assignment: CDR1 LGHNA and CDR2 YSLEER. This CDR3 region has 16 residues. V lost 0 bases, J lost 0 bases, and 10 bases lay in between. In the original workflow: Ranging from roughly 20,000 to 750,000, TCR counts per sample had a median value of around 90,000. TCRdb recomputed calls from the RACE reads with MiXCR, one row per CDR3 protein. For this entry, the V and J calls and clone size follow TCRdb and not the study's own pipeline. The profile shows about 120,000 distinct CDR3 sequences, roughly an eighth of them singletons.

The chain carries TRBV4-3 and TRBJ2-3, with a tentative D call TRBD1 (6 bases). The clonotype originates from a man in his late teens or twenties with alopecia areata. Some clones in this sample may be carry-over from other donors' samples. This sample comprised whole blood, obtained in connection with sensitization to the hapten diphenylcyclopropenone (DPC). CDR3 bases: TGCGCCAGCAGCCAAGATGCAGGGGAGAGCACAGATACGCAGTATTTT. This gives the protein CASSQDAGESTDTQYF.